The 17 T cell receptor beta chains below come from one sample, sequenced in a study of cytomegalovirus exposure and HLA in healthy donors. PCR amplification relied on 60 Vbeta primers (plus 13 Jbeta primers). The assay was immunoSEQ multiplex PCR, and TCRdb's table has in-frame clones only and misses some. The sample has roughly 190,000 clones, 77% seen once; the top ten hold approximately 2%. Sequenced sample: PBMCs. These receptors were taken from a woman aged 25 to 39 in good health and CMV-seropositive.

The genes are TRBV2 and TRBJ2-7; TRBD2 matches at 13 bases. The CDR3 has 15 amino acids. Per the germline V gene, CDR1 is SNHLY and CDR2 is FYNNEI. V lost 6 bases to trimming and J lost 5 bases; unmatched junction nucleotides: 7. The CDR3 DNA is TGTGCCAGCAGGGCCGGGACTAGCGGGAACCACGAGCAGTACTTC. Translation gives CASRAGTSGNHEQYF.

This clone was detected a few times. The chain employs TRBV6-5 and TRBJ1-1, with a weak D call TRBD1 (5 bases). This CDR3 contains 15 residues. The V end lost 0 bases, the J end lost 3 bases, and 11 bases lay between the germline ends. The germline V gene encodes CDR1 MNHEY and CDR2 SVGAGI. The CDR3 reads CASSYSGRADTEAFF. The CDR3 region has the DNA TGTGCCAGCAGTTACTCGGGCAGGGCGGACACTGAAGCTTTCTTT.

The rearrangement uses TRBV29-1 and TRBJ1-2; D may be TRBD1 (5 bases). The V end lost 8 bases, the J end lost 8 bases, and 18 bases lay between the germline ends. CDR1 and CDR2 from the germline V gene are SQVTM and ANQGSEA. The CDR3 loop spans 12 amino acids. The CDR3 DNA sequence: TGCAGCACCCTTGGGGGGGACGCGGGCTACACCTTC. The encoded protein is CSTLGGDAGYTF.

The chain's CDR3 is CASSYMLGYEQYF. The CDR3, as DNA: TGTGCCAGCAGTTATATGCTAGGTTACGAGCAGTACTTC. V gene TRBV6-5 combines with J gene TRBJ2-7; D call uncertain. Germline V gives CDR1 MNHEY, CDR2 SVGAGI. Deletions cut 3 bases from V and 4 bases from J, with 10 bases between. The CDR3 spans 13 residues.

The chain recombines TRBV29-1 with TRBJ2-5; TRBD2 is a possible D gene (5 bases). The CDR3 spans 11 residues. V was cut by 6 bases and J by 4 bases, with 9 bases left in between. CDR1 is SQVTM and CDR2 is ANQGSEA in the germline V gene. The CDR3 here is CSVYGGETQYF. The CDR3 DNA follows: TGCAGCGTGTACGGAGGAGAGACCCAGTACTTC.

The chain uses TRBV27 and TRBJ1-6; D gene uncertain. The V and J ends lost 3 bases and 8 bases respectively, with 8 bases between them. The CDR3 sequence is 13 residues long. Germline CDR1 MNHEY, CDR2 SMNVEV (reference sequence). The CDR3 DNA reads TGTGCCAGCAGTTTGCAGTTACATTCACCCCTCCACTTT. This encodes CASSLQLHSPLHF.

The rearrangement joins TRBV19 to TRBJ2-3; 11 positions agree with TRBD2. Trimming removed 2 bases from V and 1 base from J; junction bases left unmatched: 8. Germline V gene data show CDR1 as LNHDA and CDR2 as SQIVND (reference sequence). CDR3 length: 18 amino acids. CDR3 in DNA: TGTGCCAGTAGTATAAGTTCTAGCGGGAGGTCGGGCACAGATACGCAGTATTTT. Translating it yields CASSISSSGRSGTDTQYF.

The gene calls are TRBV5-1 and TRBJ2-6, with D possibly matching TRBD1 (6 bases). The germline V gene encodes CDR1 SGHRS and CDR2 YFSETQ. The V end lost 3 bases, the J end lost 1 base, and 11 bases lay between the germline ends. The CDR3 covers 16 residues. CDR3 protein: CASSSRGVSGANVLTF. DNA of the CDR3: TGCGCCAGCAGCTCCAGGGGAGTATCTGGGGCCAACGTCCTGACTTTC. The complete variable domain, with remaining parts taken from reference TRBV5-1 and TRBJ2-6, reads KAGVTQTPRYLIKTRGQQVTLSCSPISGHRSVSWYQQTPGQGLQFLFEYFSETQRNKGNFPGRFSGRQFSNSRSEMNVSTLELGDSALYLCASSSRGVSGANVLTFGAGSRLTVL.

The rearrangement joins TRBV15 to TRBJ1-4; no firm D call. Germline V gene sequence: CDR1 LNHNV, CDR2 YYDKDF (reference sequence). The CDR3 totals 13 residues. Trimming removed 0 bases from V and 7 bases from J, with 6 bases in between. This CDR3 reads CATSRDASEKLFF. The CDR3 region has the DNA TGTGCCACCAGCAGAGATGCGAGTGAAAAACTGTTTTTT.

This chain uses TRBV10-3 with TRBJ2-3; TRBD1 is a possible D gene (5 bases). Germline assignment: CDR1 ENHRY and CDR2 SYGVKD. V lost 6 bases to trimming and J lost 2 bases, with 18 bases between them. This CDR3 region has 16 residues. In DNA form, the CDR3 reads TGTGCCATCAGGGCCAGGGCTCTAGATTCCACAGATACGCAGTATTTT. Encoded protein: CAIRARALDSTDTQYF.

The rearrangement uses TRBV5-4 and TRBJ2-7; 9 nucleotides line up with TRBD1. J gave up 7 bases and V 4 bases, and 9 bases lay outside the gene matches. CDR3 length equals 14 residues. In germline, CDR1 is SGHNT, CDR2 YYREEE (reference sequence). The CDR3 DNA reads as TGTGCCAGCAGCCTGGGACAGGGCGAGAGGGAGCAGTACTTC. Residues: CASSLGQGEREQYF.

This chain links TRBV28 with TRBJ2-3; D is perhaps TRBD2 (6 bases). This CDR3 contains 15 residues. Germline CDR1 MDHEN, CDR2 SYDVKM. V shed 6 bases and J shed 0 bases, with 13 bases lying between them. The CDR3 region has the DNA TGTGCCAGCAGGCGACGGGACTCTAGCACAGATACGCAGTATTTT. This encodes CASRRRDSSTDTQYF. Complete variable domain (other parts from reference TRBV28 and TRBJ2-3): DVKVTQSSRYLVKRTGEKVFLECVQDMDHENMFWYRQDPGLGLRLIYFSYDVKMKEKGDIPEGYSVSREKKERFSLILESASTNQTSMYLCASRRRDSSTDTQYFGPGTRLTVL.

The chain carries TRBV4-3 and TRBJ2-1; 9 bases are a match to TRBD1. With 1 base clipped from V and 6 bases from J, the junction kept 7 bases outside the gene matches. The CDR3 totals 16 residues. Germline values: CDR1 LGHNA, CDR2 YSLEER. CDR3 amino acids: CASSQGGQGIGNEQFF. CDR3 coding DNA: TGCGCCAGCAGCCAAGGTGGACAGGGGATCGGCAATGAGCAGTTCTTC.

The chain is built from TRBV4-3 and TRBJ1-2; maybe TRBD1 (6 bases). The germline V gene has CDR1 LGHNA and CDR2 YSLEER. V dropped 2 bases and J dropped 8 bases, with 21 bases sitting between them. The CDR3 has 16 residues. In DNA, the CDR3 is TGCGCCAGCAGCCAACGTTATATACAGGGCGCGGGCGGCTACACCTTC. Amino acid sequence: CASSQRYIQGAGGYTF.

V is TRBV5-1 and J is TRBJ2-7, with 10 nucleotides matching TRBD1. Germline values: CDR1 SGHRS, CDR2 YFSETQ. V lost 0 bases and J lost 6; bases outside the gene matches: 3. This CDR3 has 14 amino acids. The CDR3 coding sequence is TGCGCCAGCAGCTTGGGGGACAGGGGTTTCGAGCAGTACTTC. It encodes CASSLGDRGFEQYF.

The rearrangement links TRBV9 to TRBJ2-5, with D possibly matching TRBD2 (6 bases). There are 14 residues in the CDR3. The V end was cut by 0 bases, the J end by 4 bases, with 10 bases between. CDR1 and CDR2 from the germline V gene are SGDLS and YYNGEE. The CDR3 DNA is TGTGCCAGCAGCGTAGGCGGGATGGGAGAGACCCAGTACTTC. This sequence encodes CASSVGGMGETQYF.

The CDR3 DNA reads as TGCGCCAGCAGCCCCCGGACAGCCCCGTCCTATGGCTACACCTTC. This sequence encodes CASSPRTAPSYGYTF. V gene TRBV5-1 combines with J gene TRBJ1-2, with D maybe TRBD1 (6 bases). The CDR3 spans 15 residues. CDR1 is SGHRS and CDR2 is YFSETQ in the germline V gene. V gave up 4 bases and J gave up 4 bases, with 17 bases separating them.